This T cell receptor (beta chain) was recovered during a study of cytomegalovirus exposure and HLA in healthy donors. CDR3 length equals 17 residues. CDR1 is SGHRS and CDR2 is YFSETQ in the germline V gene. Trimming shortened V by 2 bases and J by 3 bases, and 20 bases separated the two germline ends. In regard to this clone: The antigen is unknown.

The assay was immunoSEQ multiplex PCR, and TCRdb's table has in-frame clones only and misses some. Of 55,000 to 80,000 clones listed, approximately 95% are singletons. Whole-study results and caveats: Altogether, 150 to 200 TCR beta chains were recorded as cytomegalovirus-associated. Generally TCR sequences proved uncommon, though certain public TCRs appeared in numerous donors.

The specimen was PBMCs. The J gene is TRBJ2-5, the V gene TRBV5-1; D perhaps matches TRBD1 (6 bases). The TCR originated in a woman between 18 and 29 years old in good health and CMV-seropositive. The CDR3 is CASSFAYRDKKKETQYF. CDR3 DNA sequence: TGCGCCAGCAGCTTCGCTTACCGGGACAAGAAAAAAGAGACCCAGTACTTC.